This T cell receptor beta chain is from a study of cytomegalovirus exposure and HLA in healthy donors. Comments on this clone: Its antigen is currently unknown.

Germline trimming cut 7 bases from V and 1 base from J; bases unmatched to any gene: 7. The CDR3 has 14 amino acids. Germline lookup yields CDR1 LNHDA and CDR2 SQIVND (reference sequence). The PCR employed 60 Vbeta primers together with 13 Jbeta primers. Authors' methods: In a later analysis, the count reached some 88 million unique TCR beta chains, with 9 million to 11 million shared. The assay was immunoSEQ multiplex PCR, and TCRdb's table has in-frame clones only and misses some. D and trimming were read from the DNA, whereas the V and J calls and clone size are those reported in that table. The sample has around 130,000 clones, 75% to 85% seen once. The study's findings and limits: V segments that were indistinguishable, TRBV6-2 and TRBV6-3 among them, were omitted from analysis. According to an earlier analysis, most TCR beta V segments yielded productive rearrangements about 87% or about 30% of the time.

The chain recombines TRBV19 with TRBJ2-7; 7 nucleotides match TRBD2. This sequence originates from a girl aged 2 to 10 in good health and CMV-seronegative. The specimen was PBMCs. The CDR3 DNA reads as TGTGCCAGTAAGACTAGCAGTCAATCCTACGAGCAGTACTTC. This encodes CASKTSSQSYEQYF.